What follows describes a single T cell receptor (beta chain). The antigen remains unidentified. The study made its TRB cDNA libraries by 5' RACE, adding UMI labels. TCRdb reprocessed the 5' RACE reads, with one entry per CDR3 protein and no DNA. The sample shows approximately 100,000 distinct CDR3 sequences, and around 0.36% sits with its ten largest clones. This sample is drawn from a study of CXCR3-negative and CXCR3-positive naive CD8 T cells. Study observations and caveats: Researchers report that CXCR3-positive naive cells carry more hydrophobic TRB CDR3s than CXCR3-negative naive cells.

Sequencing was carried out using naive CXCR3+ CD8+ T cells from blood. The subset: CD45RO-CCR7+CD27+CD95- naive CD8+ T cells expressing CXCR3 (TNR3+). The clonotype was recovered from a human donor in good health. Some clones in this sample may be carry-over from other donors' samples.

The CDR3 sequence: CASSPDSLNTEAFF. The V call is TRBV4-2, the J call TRBJ1-1; the D gene TCRdb calls, TRBD1, cannot be checked with no DNA. The CDR3 is 14 amino acids. CDR1 and CDR2 (germline): LGHNA, YNFKEQ.